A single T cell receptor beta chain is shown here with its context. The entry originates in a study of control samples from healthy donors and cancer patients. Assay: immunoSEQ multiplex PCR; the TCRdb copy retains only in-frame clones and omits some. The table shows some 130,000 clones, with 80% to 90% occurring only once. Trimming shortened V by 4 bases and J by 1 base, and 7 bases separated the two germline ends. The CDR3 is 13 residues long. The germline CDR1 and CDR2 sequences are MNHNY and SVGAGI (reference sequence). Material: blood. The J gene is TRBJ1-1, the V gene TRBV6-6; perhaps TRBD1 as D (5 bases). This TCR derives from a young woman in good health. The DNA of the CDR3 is TGTGCCAGCAGTTGGACACAGAACACTGAAGCTTTCTTT. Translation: CASSWTQNTEAFF.